Sequencing of this T cell receptor (beta chain) was carried out in a study of T-cell memory formation after mild COVID-19. Study as a whole: The TCR clusters were mostly specific to one donor.

Trimming shortened V by 0 bases and J by 9 bases, and 18 bases separated the two germline ends. The germline CDR1 and CDR2 sequences are SGHDN and FVKESK. The CDR3 sequence is 16 residues long. TCRdb redid the calling of the 5' RACE reads with MiXCR, one entry per CDR3 protein. The table shows around 450,000 distinct CDR3 sequences, with 20% to 30% occurring only once. The chain employs TRBV14 and TRBJ2-1; perhaps TRBD1 as D (5 bases). The source material was PBMCs or a T cell subset sorted from them (not recorded which). This TCR derives from an adult woman who had mild COVID-19 (a few samples of this study predate the infection). Cell type and time point are not known. The DNA for the CDR3 is TGTGCCAGCAGCCAAGAAGGGAAGGGGTCCTGGGGTGAGCAGTTCTTC. Translation gives CASSQEGKGSWGEQFF. The full variable domain, with the rest looked up from reference TRBV14 and TRBJ2-1, is EAGVTQFPSHSVIEKGQTVTLRCDPISGHDNLYWYRRVMGKEIKFLLHFVKESKQDESGMPNNRFLAERTGGTYSTLKVQPAELEDSGVYFCASSQEGKGSWGEQFFGPGTRLTVL.